The T cell receptor (beta chain) described here comes from a study of cytomegalovirus exposure and HLA in healthy donors. Study findings and constraints: Per a later analysis, 15,000 to 20,000 TCR beta sequences showed association with HLA alleles at 0.05 false discovery rate.

Comments on this clone: Its antigen is undetermined.

The germline V and J ends were trimmed by 5 bases and 1 base, with 15 bases remaining between them. The CDR3 covers 16 residues. Germline assignment: CDR1 SGHNT and CDR2 YENEEA. Primers: 60 Vbeta forward and 13 Jbeta reverse. Data came from immunoSEQ multiplex PCR; TCRdb stores just in-frame clones and leaves some out. Of roughly 260,000 clones in the sample, approximately 85% were seen once. The chain is built from TRBV11-3 and TRBJ1-3; D remains unclear. The sequenced sample consisted of PBMCs. This sequence originates from a woman aged 40 to 50 in good health and CMV-seropositive. CDR3 amino acids: CASSLIGGFSGNTIYF. The DNA of the CDR3 is TGTGCCAGCAGCCTCATTGGCGGGTTTTCTGGAAACACCATATATTTT.